This T cell receptor (beta chain) comes out of a study of molecular identifiers for immune sequencing clone quantification. Each library that profiled naive CD8 cells came from around 18,000 to 910,000 sorted cells with 10%, 30% or 50% RNA. Naive CD8 T cells, phenotype CD8+CD4-CCR7+CD45RA+, were sorted. Regarding the study as a whole: Over 99% of CMV-specific effector molecules, but under 1% of naive ones, were in clones above 20 copies.

Per germline, CDR1 SGDLS and CDR2 YYNGEE. The CDR3 length is 13 residues. Germline trimming cut 0 bases from V and 5 bases from J; bases unmatched to any gene: 2. A word on this clonotype: Its antigen remains unidentified. A single base is all that separates this from a far larger clone, so a read error is likely.

Methods described previously, with TCR primers listed, were used for bulk TCR libraries. TCRdb reanalysed the PCR reads using MiXCR and keeps one entry per CDR3 protein. This table holds about 640,000 distinct CDR3 sequences, about 20% found once. This chain uses TRBV9 with TRBJ2-7, with 7 bases aligning to TRBD1. The sequence was collected from a human donor in good health. Some libraries in this study had Jurkat cell RNA spiked in. Sequences were obtained from naive CD8+ T cells from blood, with Jurkat cell RNA spiked in. Subset reported: FACS-sorted CD8+CD4-CCR7+CD45RA+ naive T cells. The CDR3 bases are TGTGCCAGCAGCGTAGGGGACAGCCACGAGCAGTACTTC. It codes for CASSVGDSHEQYF.